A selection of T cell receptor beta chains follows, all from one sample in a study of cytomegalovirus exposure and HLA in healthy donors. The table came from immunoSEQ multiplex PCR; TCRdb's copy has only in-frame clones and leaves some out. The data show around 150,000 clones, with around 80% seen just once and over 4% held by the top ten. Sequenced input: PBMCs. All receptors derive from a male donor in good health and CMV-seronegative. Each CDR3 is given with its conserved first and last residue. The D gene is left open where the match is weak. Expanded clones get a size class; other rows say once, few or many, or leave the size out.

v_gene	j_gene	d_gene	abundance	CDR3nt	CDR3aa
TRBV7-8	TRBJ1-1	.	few	TGTGCCAGCAGCTTAGTTGAGGGTGGAACTGAAGCTTTCTTT	CASSLVEGGTEAFF
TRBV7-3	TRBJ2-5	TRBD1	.	TGTGCCAGCAGCCCCCGGGGACAGAAAGAGACCCAGTACTTC	CASSPRGQKETQYF
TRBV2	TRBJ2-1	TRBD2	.	TGTGCCAGCATACTTGGACTAGCGGGGGCTAGTGAGCAGTTCTTC	CASILGLAGASEQFF
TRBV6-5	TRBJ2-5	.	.	TGTGCCAGCAGCCGCGTAGGGGCAGCGGAGACCCAGTACTTC	CASSRVGAAETQYF
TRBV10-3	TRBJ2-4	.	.	TGTGCCACCACCAACCCGGGGGTTGGAAACATTCAGTACTTC	CATTNPGVGNIQYF
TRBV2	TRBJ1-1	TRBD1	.	TGTGCCAGCAGACAGGGGGCAACTGAAGCTTTCTTT	CASRQGATEAFF
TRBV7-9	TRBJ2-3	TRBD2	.	TGTGCCAGCAGACCTCCTGGCGGGAGGGCGGATACGCAGTATTTT	CASRPPGGRADTQYF
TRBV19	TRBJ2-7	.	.	TGTGCCAGTACGGCCAGGTCGTCCTACGAGCAGTACTTC	CASTARSSYEQYF
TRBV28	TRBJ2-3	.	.	TGTGCCAGCAGTTTAAGGGCGGGGAGGCCAGATACGCAGTATTTT	CASSLRAGRPDTQYF
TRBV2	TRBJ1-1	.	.	TGTGCCCGGTCCTCCCCCCAGGGGCTCTTGAACACTGAAGCTTTCTTT	CARSSPQGLLNTEAFF
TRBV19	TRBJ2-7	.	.	TGTGCCAGTAGGGGGGCCGGGCTCTACGAGCAGTACTTC	CASRGAGLYEQYF
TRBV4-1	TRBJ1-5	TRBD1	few	TGCGCCAGCAGCCAAGGGTCAGGGGGGACACAGCCCCAGCATTTT	CASSQGSGGTQPQHF